These 11 T cell receptor beta chains were sequenced from one sample in a study of regulatory T cells in long-lasting Graves disease. In building TCR beta libraries, iRepertoire HTBI primers were used together with Arm-PCR of CDR3 regions. Via MiXCR, TCRdb re-called the multiplex PCR reads, giving one row per CDR3 protein. The table has about 360,000 distinct CDR3 sequences, roughly 17% seen once. As for time point: newly diagnosed GD, antithyroid drugs for less than 3 months. Isolated PBMC RNA provided the starting material for the TCR library. The same sample was also used in a study of T cells in Graves' hyperthyroidism and ophthalmopathy.

The source material was peripheral blood mononuclear cells (PBMCs), sampled at new diagnosis, from a patient treated with antithyroid drugs. These receptors were collected from a woman aged 18 to 35 with Graves disease.

J is TRBJ1-5 and V is TRBV4-1, with D maybe TRBD1 (5 bases). The V end was cut by 1 base, the J end by 0 bases, with 7 bases between. Germline loops: CDR1 MGHRA, CDR2 YSYEKL. The CDR3 length is 15 residues. CDR3 residues: CASSQGQYSNQPQHF. DNA of the CDR3: TGCGCCAGCAGCCAAGGACAGTATAGCAATCAGCCCCAGCATTTT.

The V call is TRBV14, the J call TRBJ1-6; no reliable D call. The length of the CDR3 is 16 residues. Germline CDR1 SGHDN, CDR2 FVKESK. V lost 2 bases and J lost 0, with 8 bases in between. CDR3 residues: CASSQRRSSYNSPLHF. The CDR3 region has the DNA TGTGCCAGCAGCCAAAGAAGGAGCTCCTATAATTCACCCCTCCACTTT.

The rearrangement uses TRBV2 and TRBJ2-7, with 9 positions matching TRBD1. The germline CDR1 and CDR2 sequences are SNHLY and FYNNEI. The CDR3 sequence is 15 residues long. The V segment lost 5 bases and the J segment 5 bases; nucleotides outside the gene matches: 10. CDR3 protein: CASSLSGTGYHEQYF. DNA for the CDR3: TGTGCCAGCAGTTTGTCCGGGACAGGGTACCACGAGCAGTACTTC.

In this sample, this clonotype turned up many times. Here the CDR3 DNA reads TGTGCCATCAGTAAGGAAAAGCTAGCGGGAGGCTACAATGAGCAGTTCTTC. Translating gives CAISKEKLAGGYNEQFF. This chain connects TRBV10-3 to TRBJ2-1; TRBD2 matches at 11 bases. CDR3 length: 17 residues. Germline trimming cut 5 bases from V and 3 bases from J; bases unmatched to any gene: 9. The germline CDR1 and CDR2 sequences are ENHRY and SYGVKD.

This clonotype was counted only a few times. This rearrangement joins TRBV25-1 to TRBJ2-1; D may be TRBD2 (6 bases). With 4 bases removed from V and 6 bases from J, the gap between germline ends came to 16 bases. The CDR3 totals 15 residues. In germline, CDR1 is MGHDK, CDR2 SYGVNS. CDR3 in amino acids: CASSGAGPAGNEQFF. For the CDR3, the DNA is TGTGCCAGCAGTGGCGCGGGACCAGCGGGCAATGAGCAGTTCTTC.

The table lists this clonotype with a few counts. The chain uses TRBV10-3 and TRBJ2-7, with D perhaps assigned TRBD1 or TRBD2 (5 bases each). Per germline, CDR1 ENHRY and CDR2 SYGVKD. There are 15 residues in the CDR3. The V end lost 4 bases, the J end lost 3 bases, and 16 bases lay between the germline ends. CDR3 DNA: TGTGCCATCAGTGGGGCCGGGACCCGCATCTACGAGCAGTACTTC. This gives the protein CAISGAGTRIYEQYF.

This clonotype occurred many times. The V and J genes are TRBV7-8 and TRBJ2-1; 11 bases map to TRBD1. Trimming cost V 5 bases and J 7 bases; bases outside gene matches: 10. CDR1 is SGHVS and CDR2 is FQNEAQ in the germline V gene. The CDR3 contains 16 residues. In DNA form, the CDR3 reads TGTGCCAGCAGCACAATCCGGGACAGGGGGTTTAATGAGCAGTTCTTC. It yields the protein CASSTIRDRGFNEQFF.

The sample holds one count of this clonotype. The chain carries TRBV6-2 or TRBV6-3 and TRBJ2-3; possible D gene TRBD2, 7 bases. The CDR3 has 15 amino acids. Germline-derived CDR1 and CDR2 are MNHEY and SVGEGT. Between the trimmed V and J ends, which lost 6 bases and 4 bases, there was a span of 17 bases. For the CDR3, the DNA is TGTGCCAGCAGCCCTTTCAAGGGGGGGCCAGATACGCAGTATTTT. Translating it yields CASSPFKGGPDTQYF.

The sample holds a few counts of this clonotype. It may be a read error: a sequence one base away is much more abundant. The CDR3 sequence is CASSKTANTEVFF. Here the CDR3 DNA reads TGTGCCAGCAGCAAGACGGCGAACACTGAAGTTTTCTTT. V is TRBV7-3 and J is TRBJ1-1; D call uncertain. CDR1 is SGHTA and CDR2 is FQGTGA in the germline V gene. This CDR3 spans 13 amino acids.

This clonotype was seen ten or more times. The chain recombines TRBV5-4 with TRBJ2-1; 9 bases are a match to TRBD2. This CDR3 contains 14 residues. CDR1 and CDR2 (germline): SGHNT, YYREEE (reference sequence). Trimming at V came to 3 bases and at J to 8 bases, leaving 6 bases not matched to a gene. Here the CDR3 DNA reads TGTGCCAGCAGCTCCCAAGGGACTAGCCATGAGCAGTTCTTC. Residues: CASSSQGTSHEQFF.

This clonotype came up a few times. The J gene is TRBJ2-1, the V gene TRBV6-5; D uncertain. This CDR3 contains 15 residues. Germline CDR1 MNHEY, CDR2 SVGAGI. The V end was cut by 1 base, the J end by 5 bases, with 12 bases between. The CDR3 here is CASSYLAPVNNEQFF. The DNA of the CDR3 is TGTGCCAGCAGTTACTTGGCGCCTGTTAACAATGAGCAGTTCTTC.